These T cell receptor beta chains were read from a single sample in a study of shared clonotypes between healthy human individuals. Sequencing used immunoSEQ multiplex PCR; TCRdb keeps in-frame clones, though not all of them. The sample carries 2 million to 2.5 million clones, approximately 95% recorded once. Sequencing was performed on naive CD4+ T cells sorted from blood. These receptor sequences come from a man aged 18 to 35 in good health. Both conserved end residues are part of each CDR3. D genes are given only for firm matches.

D | V | CDR3
TRBD1 | TRBV19 | CASSMRGQSQETQYF
NA | TRBV7-3 | CASSNGGTNTGELFF
NA | TRBV6-5 | CASSPLGENEKLFF
NA | TRBV5-1 | CASSLLLPTNTGELFF
TRBD1 | TRBV5-1 | CASSLGDRDVNEQFF
NA | TRBV30 | CAWSGEWTEAFF
TRBD2 | TRBV10-3 | CAISGQSGLAAGELFF
TRBD1 | TRBV7-2 | CASRETGEGGYTF
NA | TRBV19 | CASSTQGPEAFF
TRBD1 | TRBV10-3 | CAISESLGQGDNQPQHF
NA | TRBV11-2 | CASSIRLDAVVGSF
TRBD1 | TRBV5-1 | CASSQLDRDGSEAFF
NA | TRBV6-6 | CASRRDSNLYEQYF
NA | TRBV4-1 | CASSQGMGNYGYTF
NA | TRBV27 | CASRRTGFDEQYF
TRBD1 | TRBV7-9 | CASSLIGTGLYGYTF
NA | TRBV27 | CASSLRLTYEQYF
NA | TRBV6-5 | CASSYIRPGPGELFF
NA | TRBV7-9 | CASSPRPDGPLPGNTIYF
NA | TRBV30 | CAWKGGKGAQYF
NA | TRBV6-1 | CASSAGLNTGELFF
TRBD1 | TRBV28 | CASRLTGGNQPQHF
NA | TRBV5-1 | CASSFGDRGELFF
TRBD1 | TRBV30 | CAWRPDRGRTEAFF
NA | TRBV7-8 | CASSLFPGQETQYF
NA | TRBV15 | CATSTQGRQPQHF
NA | TRBV2 | CASSEQGSGYYTF
NA | TRBV6-5 | CASSVTQNTEAFF
TRBD1 | TRBV5-4 | CASSSRDRQETQYF
NA | TRBV11-3 | CASSFGKSSYNEQFF
TRBD2 | TRBV11-2 | CASSPISLAGGYNEQFF
NA | TRBV29-1 | CSVEDGGFFAPTEAFF
NA | TRBV19 | CASSLVPNYGYTF
NA | TRBV6-5 | CASSPSGTTSYEQYF
TRBD2 | TRBV5-1 | CASSRKREIRDTQYF
NA | TRBV4-3 | CASSQDRGSNQPQHF
NA | TRBV7-3 | CASSPDWGKPQHF
TRBD2 | TRBV6-5 | CASSPSSGRRNEQFF
NA | TRBV5-1 | CASSQGPRASGAPLHF
TRBD1 | TRBV6-5 | CASSRRGQGVPEAFF
NA | TRBV2 | CASGGPETQYF
NA | TRBV19 | CASSQTGWNQPQHF
NA | TRBV5-1 | CASRMGSSYEQYF
NA | TRBV5-1 | CASSLTGEQYF
NA | TRBV4-3 | CASSQDSGGSSYNEQFF
NA | TRBV28 | CASSLYKTEAFF
NA | TRBV28 | CASSLGQNPYGYTF
NA | TRBV5-1 | CASSRGLTETQYF
NA | TRBV7-2 | CASSPGTPTYEQYF
TRBD1 | TRBV12-5 | CASGLGTGSIEQYF